The rows below give T cell receptor beta chains drawn from one sample of a study of PD-1 blockade in classical Hodgkin lymphoma. Method: immunoSEQ multiplex PCR; TCRdb's copy keeps in-frame clones and lacks some. The sample lists about 30,000 clones; about 88% were seen once. The specimen sequenced was CD4+ T cells from blood. These receptors all stem from a human donor with classical Hodgkin lymphoma. Each CDR3 is given with its conserved first and last residue. D genes are given only for firm matches.

j_call v_call d_call cdr3_aa cdr3_nt
TRBJ1-2 TRBV30 TRBD1 CAWRSSGTGYFYGYTF TGTGCCTGGAGATCTTCCGGGACAGGGTATTTTTATGGCTACACCTTC
TRBJ2-3 TRBV5-1 - CASSLQTDTQYF TGCGCCAGCAGCTTACAAACGGATACGCAGTATTTT
TRBJ2-2 TRBV2 - CASMRDVSNTGELFF TGTGCCAGCATGAGGGACGTCTCGAACACCGGGGAGCTGTTTTTT
TRBJ1-1 TRBV7-8 - CASSLALGKNPEAFF TGTGCCAGCAGCTTAGCGCTGGGTAAAAACCCTGAAGCTTTCTTT
TRBJ2-7 TRBV5-1 - CASGNGLSSYEQYF TGCGCCAGCGGGAATGGACTCTCTTCCTACGAGCAGTACTTC
TRBJ1-5 TRBV28 - CASSPRAITSNQPQHF TGTGCCAGCAGTCCCCGGGCCATCACTAGCAATCAGCCCCAGCATTTT
TRBJ1-1 TRBV29-1 - CSVEDRGGVPEAFF TGCAGCGTTGAAGATCGGGGGGGGGTTCCCGAAGCTTTCTTT
TRBJ2-2 TRBV9 - CASSVSAGELFF TGTGCCAGCAGCGTAAGCGCCGGGGAGCTGTTTTTT
TRBJ2-6 TRBV9 - CASSVGGRAGANVLTF TGTGCCAGCAGCGTAGGAGGTAGGGCTGGGGCCAACGTCCTGACTTTC
TRBJ1-2 TRBV5-1 - CASSTGQNNYGYTF TGCGCCAGCAGCACCGGACAGAACAACTATGGCTACACCTTC
TRBJ2-3 TRBV2 - CASSVGRVTDTQYF TGTGCCAGCAGTGTCGGCAGGGTCACAGATACGCAGTATTTT